One sample yielded the 24 T cell receptor beta chains listed below, sequenced in a study of pediatric ulcerative colitis. Libraries were prepared by immunoSEQ multiplex PCR; TCRdb keeps only in-frame clonotypes and omits some of them. The sample yields tens of thousands of clones, about nine tenths seen once. Sequencing used blood. These receptors came from a boy aged 5 to 17 who was a control in a study of pediatric ulcerative colitis.

The chain links TRBV30 to TRBJ1-1; TRBD1 matches at 8 bases. Germline CDR1 and CDR2: GTSNPN and SVGIG (reference sequence). V shed 3 bases and J 5 bases; nucleotides not matched to a gene: 5. CDR3 size: 13 residues. The CDR3 protein is CAWRDQGATEAFF. The CDR3 region has the DNA TGTGCCTGGAGAGACCAGGGGGCAACTGAAGCTTTCTTT.

This chain uses TRBV5-1 with TRBJ2-7; D is unresolved. V lost 7 bases and J lost 5, with 16 bases in between. CDR1 and CDR2 (germline): SGHRS, YFSETQ. The CDR3 spans 13 residues. CDR3 protein: CASASSDRNEQYF. CDR3 coding DNA: TGCGCCAGCGCATCCTCGGACCGGAACGAGCAGTACTTC. The full variable domain, rest sourced from reference TRBV5-1 and TRBJ2-7, is KAGVTQTPRYLIKTRGQQVTLSCSPISGHRSVSWYQQTPGQGLQFLFEYFSETQRNKGNFPGRFSGRQFSNSRSEMNVSTLELGDSALYLCASASSDRNEQYFGPGTRLTVT.

The chain recombines TRBV7-9 with TRBJ2-1; 7 nucleotides match TRBD2. The CDR3 covers 11 residues. Looked up from germline, CDR1 is SEHNR and CDR2 is FQNEAQ (reference sequence). Here the CDR3 reads CAALGGDEQFF. In nucleotides, the CDR3 is TGTGCAGCCCTGGGAGGGGATGAGCAGTTCTTC.

In this sample, this clone turned up a few times. The chain has TRBV19 and TRBJ1-2; D perhaps matches TRBD1 (6 bases). Germline loops: CDR1 LNHDA, CDR2 SQIVND (reference sequence). Between the trimmed V and J ends, which lost 5 bases and 4 bases, there was a span of 14 bases. The CDR3 runs to 14 residues. The CDR3 is CASSATGFSYGYTF. As DNA, the CDR3 is TGTGCCAGTAGTGCCACAGGGTTCTCCTATGGCTACACCTTC.

The chain employs TRBV7-9 and TRBJ2-7; TRBD1 aligns across 7 bases. The CDR3 spans 14 residues. CDR1 is SEHNR, CDR2 FQNEAQ, per germline (reference sequence). With 4 bases clipped from V and 3 bases from J, the junction kept 6 bases outside the gene matches. The CDR3: CASSSTGYSYEQYF. CDR3 in DNA: TGTGCCAGCAGCTCGACAGGGTATAGCTACGAGCAGTACTTC.

The chain links TRBV5-6 to TRBJ2-1, with 7 bases aligning to TRBD2. The V and J ends lost 2 bases and 1 base, in that order; junction bases with no gene match: 6. Germline V gives CDR1 SGHDT, CDR2 YYEEEE. The CDR3 is made up of 16 amino acids. The DNA of the CDR3 is TGTGCCAGCAGCTTTTCGGCGGGAGCATCCTACAATGAGCAGTTCTTC. It translates to CASSFSAGASYNEQFF.

Worth noting for this clone: At one end the junction does not follow the germline gene, possibly because of a read error. This sequence joins TRBV5-1 and TRBJ2-7, with 7 bases lining up with TRBD1. Germline V gene sequence: CDR1 SGHRS, CDR2 YFSETQ. This CDR3 has 11 amino acids. The CDR3 reads CASSLEGAKSF. The CDR3 DNA follows: TGCGCCAGCAGCCTCGAGGGGGCGAAAAGCTTC.

Turning to this clone: Other DNA sequences in the same sample also yield this CDR3. V is TRBV2 and J is TRBJ1-4, with D hard to call. There are 14 residues in the CDR3. Per germline, CDR1 SNHLY and CDR2 FYNNEI. The V end lost 1 base, the J end lost 6 bases, and 9 bases lay between the germline ends. CDR3 sequence (DNA): TGTGCCAGCAGTGAAGACAGACCTCATGAAAAACTGTTTTTT. Residues: CASSEDRPHEKLFF.

The V and J genes are TRBV27 and TRBJ1-5; D not certain. The germline V gene encodes CDR1 MNHEY and CDR2 SMNVEV (reference sequence). The germline V and J ends were trimmed by 4 bases and 5 bases, with 12 bases remaining between them. The CDR3 totals 14 residues. The CDR3 nucleotides read TGTGCCAGCAGTTCCTCAATCCTGGATCAGCCCCAGCATTTT. It yields the protein CASSSSILDQPQHF.

This clone was seen a single time. The V and J genes are TRBV6-9 and TRBJ2-7; the D is unclear. The V gene's germline CDR1 is MNHGY and CDR2 SVAAGI. This CDR3 is 16 amino acids long. The V end lost 2 bases, the J end lost 1 base, and 15 bases lay between the germline ends. CDR3 nucleotide sequence: TGTGCCAGCAGTTATATGCGGACGGACCTTTCCTACGAGCAGTACTTC. Translated: CASSYMRTDLSYEQYF.

V usage is TRBV7-8 and J usage is TRBJ2-7; D gene uncertain. The CDR3 consists of 12 residues. Per germline, CDR1 SGHVS and CDR2 FQNEAQ. V was shortened by 5 bases and J by 5 bases, with 10 bases between the two germline ends. CDR3 residues: CASSNLLDEQYF. The CDR3 DNA sequence: TGTGCCAGCAGCAACTTATTAGACGAGCAGTACTTC.

V gene TRBV7-8 combines with J gene TRBJ1-5, with D hard to call. The CDR3 is made up of 16 amino acids. With 5 bases removed from V and 1 base from J, the gap between germline ends came to 15 bases. The V gene's germline CDR1 is SGHVS and CDR2 FQNEAQ. The DNA for the CDR3 is TGTGCCAGCAGCCACTCACGGTCGCGGAGCAATCAGCCCCAGCATTTT. Translation: CASSHSRSRSNQPQHF. Complete variable domain (other parts from reference TRBV7-8 and TRBJ1-5): GAGVSQSPRYKVAKRGQDVALRCDPISGHVSLFWYQQALGQGPEFLTYFQNEAQLDKSGLPSDRFFAERPEGSVSTLKIQRTQQEDSAVYLCASSHSRSRSNQPQHFGDGTRLSIL.

The chain employs TRBV4-1 and TRBJ1-1; D gene ambiguous. Germline CDR1 reads MGHRA; CDR2 reads YSYEKL. V shed 1 base and J shed 1 base, with 10 bases lying between them. The CDR3 contains 15 residues. The CDR3 nucleotides read TGCGCCAGCAGCCAAGTACCTAACAGGAACACTGAAGCTTTCTTT. It yields the protein CASSQVPNRNTEAFF.

On this clone: One end of the junction is discordant with germline, which a read error may explain. This chain links TRBV6-5 with TRBJ2-7, with a tentative D call TRBD2 (5 bases). The CDR3 spans 12 residues. Germline lookup yields CDR1 MNHEY and CDR2 SVGAGI. The CDR3 protein is CASSEKTLARGF. CDR3 DNA sequence: TGTGCCAGCAGTGAAAAGACCCTCGCCCGGGGCTTC.

The chain combines TRBV6-1 with TRBJ2-1; 14 nucleotides align to TRBD2. V was pared by 4 bases and J by 3 bases, with 5 bases of the junction left unmatched. The CDR3 is 17 residues long. Germline V CDR1 and CDR2: MNHNS, SASEGT. CDR3 sequence reads: CASSGGLAGDIYNEQFF. For the CDR3, the DNA is TGTGCCAGCAGTGGGGGACTAGCGGGAGATATCTACAATGAGCAGTTCTTC.

The chain carries TRBV2 and TRBJ2-3; no definite D call. The germline gives CDR1 SNHLY, CDR2 FYNNEI. Between the trimmed V and J ends, which lost 3 bases and 0 bases, there was a span of 10 bases. CDR3 length: 15 residues. The CDR3 DNA is TGTGCCAGCAGTGAGGGATTGGCGAGCACAGATACGCAGTATTTT. Translating it yields CASSEGLASTDTQYF.

J is TRBJ2-3 and V is TRBV30; the D is unclear. CDR1 and CDR2 from the germline V gene are GTSNPN and SVGIG (reference sequence). V was clipped by 4 bases and J by 2 bases, with 1 base between them. The CDR3 is made up of 10 amino acids. CDR3 region: CAWNTDTQYF. The CDR3 DNA reads TGTGCCTGGAACACAGATACGCAGTATTTT.

The chain employs TRBV4-1 and TRBJ2-7; D is perhaps TRBD1 (6 bases). V was clipped by 6 bases and J by 1 base, with 16 bases between them. The CDR3 consists of 15 residues. Germline-derived CDR1 and CDR2 are MGHRA and YSYEKL. This chain's CDR3 is CASRQPGHGSYEQYF. As DNA, the CDR3 is TGCGCCAGCAGACAGCCGGGACACGGTTCCTACGAGCAGTACTTC.

The chain uses TRBV28 and TRBJ2-3; TRBD1 matches at 8 bases. Germline CDR1 and CDR2: MDHEN and SYDVKM. J lost 2 bases, V lost 10 bases, and 11 bases had no gene match. This CDR3 has 15 amino acids. The DNA of the CDR3 is TGTGCCACCACACAGGGGGGTTCGGCCACAGATACGCAGTATTTT. This translates into CATTQGGSATDTQYF.

The V gene is TRBV5-8, the J gene TRBJ2-7, with D perhaps matching TRBD2 (6 bases). The germline V gene has CDR1 SGHTS and CDR2 YDEGEE. The CDR3 totals 15 residues. V lost 3 bases to trimming and J lost 0 bases, with 13 bases between them. DNA of the CDR3: TGTGCCAGCAGCTCGGGACTGAGGGACTCCTACGAGCAGTACTTC. It yields the protein CASSSGLRDSYEQYF.

The chain employs TRBV2 and TRBJ2-3; the D call may be TRBD1 or TRBD2 (7 bases each). V shed 3 bases and J shed 4 bases, with 14 bases lying between them. CDR3 size: 15 residues. Germline loops: CDR1 SNHLY, CDR2 FYNNEI. The CDR3 coding sequence is TGTGCCAGCAGTGAGACTCAGGGGGGGGCAGATACGCAGTATTTT. Its translation: CASSETQGGADTQYF. The complete variable domain, with remaining parts taken from reference TRBV2 and TRBJ2-3, reads EPEVTQTPSHQVTQMGQEVILRCVPISNHLYFYWYRQILGQKVEFLVSFYNNEISEKSEIFDDQFSVERPDGSNFTLKIRSTKLEDSAMYFCASSETQGGADTQYFGPGTRLTVL.

This clone was seen a handful of times. Its ends do not fully match the called genes, so a read error is possible. The chain carries TRBV19 and TRBJ1-4; D gene uncertain. Germline V lookup: CDR1 LNHDA, CDR2 SQIVND (reference sequence). CDR3 length: 13 residues. CDR3 nucleotides: TGTGCCAGTAGTATTTCACTGCAGCAGGAGCCGATATTT. This codes for CASSISLQQEPIF.

The chain uses TRBV25-1 and TRBJ1-1; TRBD1 aligns across 12 bases. Germline V gene lookup returns CDR1 MGHDK and CDR2 SYGVNS. The CDR3 has 16 amino acids. After removal of 4 bases from V and 1 base from J, the junction contained 4 bases not matched to a gene. CDR3 nucleotide sequence: TGTGCCAGCAGTGCCGGGACAGGGGGCACGAACACTGAAGCTTTCTTT. It yields the protein CASSAGTGGTNTEAFF.

The chain employs TRBV5-1 and TRBJ2-2; D uncertain. CDR1 is SGHRS, CDR2 YFSETQ, per germline. Deletions cut 3 bases from V and 4 bases from J, with 10 bases between. This CDR3 spans 14 amino acids. CDR3 in amino acids: CASSYLPGTGELFF. CDR3 DNA sequence: TGCGCCAGCAGCTATTTACCAGGCACCGGGGAGCTGTTTTTT.